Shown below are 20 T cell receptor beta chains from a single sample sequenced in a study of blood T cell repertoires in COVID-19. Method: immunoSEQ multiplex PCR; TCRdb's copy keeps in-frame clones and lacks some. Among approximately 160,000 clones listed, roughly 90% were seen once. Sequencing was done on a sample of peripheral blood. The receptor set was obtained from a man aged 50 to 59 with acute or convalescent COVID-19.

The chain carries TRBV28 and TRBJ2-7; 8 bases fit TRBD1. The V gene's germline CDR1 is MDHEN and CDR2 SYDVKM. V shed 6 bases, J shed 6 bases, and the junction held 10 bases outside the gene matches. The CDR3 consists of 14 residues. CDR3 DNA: TGTGCCAGCAGCGACAGGGGTCGGGGACGCGAGCAGTACGTC. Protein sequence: CASSDRGRGREQYV.

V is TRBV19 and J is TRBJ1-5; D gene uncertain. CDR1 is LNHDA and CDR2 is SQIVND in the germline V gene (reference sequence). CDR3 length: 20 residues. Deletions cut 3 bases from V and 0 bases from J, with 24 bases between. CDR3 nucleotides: TGTGCCAGTAGTATGATGAAACTAGCCCCTAGACGGGATAGCAATCAGCCCCAGCATTTT. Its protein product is CASSMMKLAPRRDSNQPQHF.

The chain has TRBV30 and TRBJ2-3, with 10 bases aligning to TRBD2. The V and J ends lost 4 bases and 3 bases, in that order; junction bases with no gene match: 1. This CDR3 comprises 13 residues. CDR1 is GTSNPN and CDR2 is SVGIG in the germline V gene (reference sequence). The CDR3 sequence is CAWTSGRTDTQYF. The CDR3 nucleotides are TGTGCCTGGACTAGCGGGAGAACAGATACGCAGTATTTT.

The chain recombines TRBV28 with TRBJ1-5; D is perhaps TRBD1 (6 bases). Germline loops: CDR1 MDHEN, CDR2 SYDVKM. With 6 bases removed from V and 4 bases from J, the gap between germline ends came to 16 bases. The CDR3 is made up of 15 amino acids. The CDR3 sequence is CASSTGHPGNQPQHF. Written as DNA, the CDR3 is TGTGCCAGCAGCACGGGACACCCTGGGAATCAGCCCCAGCATTTT.

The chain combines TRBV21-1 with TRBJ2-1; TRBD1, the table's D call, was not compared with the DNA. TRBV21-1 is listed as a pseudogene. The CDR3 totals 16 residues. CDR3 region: CASSLTAGQGANEQFF. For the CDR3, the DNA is TGTGCCAGCAGCCTTACGGCGGGACAGGGAGCTAATGAGCAGTTCTTC.

CDR3 amino acids: CASSTTSGIYNEQFF. The CDR3, as DNA: TGTGCCAGCAGCACCACTAGCGGTATTTACAATGAGCAGTTCTTC. The V call is TRBV7-3, the J call TRBJ2-1, with TRBD2 matching over 8 bases. J gave up 4 bases and V 5 bases, and 7 bases lay outside the gene matches. This CDR3 has 15 residues. CDR1 and CDR2 (germline): SGHTA, FQGTGA.

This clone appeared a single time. Here the CDR3 reads CASSLSLRRERPYEQYF. The CDR3 nucleotides are TGTGCCAGCAGTTTAAGTCTCAGGAGGGAGCGCCCTTACGAGCAGTACTTC. The chain carries TRBV27 and TRBJ2-7, with a tentative D call TRBD2 (6 bases). Germline assignment: CDR1 MNHEY and CDR2 SMNVEV (reference sequence). The CDR3 sequence is 17 residues long. The ends were cut back, 2 bases at V and 4 bases at J, with 21 bases in the middle.

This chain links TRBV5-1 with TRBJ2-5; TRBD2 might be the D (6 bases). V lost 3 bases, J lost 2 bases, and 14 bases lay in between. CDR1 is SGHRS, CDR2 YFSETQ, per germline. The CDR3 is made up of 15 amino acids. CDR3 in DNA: TGCGCCAGCAGCTGGGGAGGCGGGGCACAAGAGACCCAGTACTTC. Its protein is CASSWGGGAQETQYF.

CDR3 coding DNA: TGTGCCATCAGGTGGACTGACACCTACGAGCAGTACTTC. This gives the protein CAIRWTDTYEQYF. J is TRBJ2-7 and V is TRBV10-3; a weak D match, TRBD2 (5 bases). The CDR3 is made up of 13 amino acids. V lost 6 bases, J lost 2 bases, and 11 bases lay in between. Germline-derived CDR1 and CDR2 are ENHRY and SYGVKD.

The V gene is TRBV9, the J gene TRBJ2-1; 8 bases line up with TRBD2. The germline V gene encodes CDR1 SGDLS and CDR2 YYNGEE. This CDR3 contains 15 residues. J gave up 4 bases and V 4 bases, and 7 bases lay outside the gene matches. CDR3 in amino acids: CASSNGASGYNEQFF. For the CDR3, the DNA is TGTGCCAGCAGCAATGGGGCTAGCGGGTACAATGAGCAGTTCTTC. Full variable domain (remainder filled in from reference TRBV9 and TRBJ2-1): DSGVTQTPKHLITATGQRVTLRCSPRSGDLSVYWYQQSLDQGLQFLIQYYNGEERAKGNILERFSAQQFPDLHSELNLSSLELGDSALYFCASSNGASGYNEQFFGPGTRLTVL.

The CDR3 bases are TGTGCCAGCAGTATACGCTCGGGTGCCCGAGGGACCCAGTACTTC. Residues: CASSIRSGARGTQYF. The rearrangement uses TRBV28 and TRBJ2-5; D remains ambiguous. The CDR3 runs to 15 residues. V was trimmed by 5 bases and J by 7 bases, leaving 20 bases between them. CDR1 and CDR2 (germline): MDHEN, SYDVKM.

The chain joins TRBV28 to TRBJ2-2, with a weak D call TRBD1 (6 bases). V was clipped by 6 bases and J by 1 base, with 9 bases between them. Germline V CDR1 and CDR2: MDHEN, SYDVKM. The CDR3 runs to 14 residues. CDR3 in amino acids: CASSTTGNTGELFF. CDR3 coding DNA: TGTGCCAGCAGCACGACAGGGAACACCGGGGAGCTGTTTTTT.

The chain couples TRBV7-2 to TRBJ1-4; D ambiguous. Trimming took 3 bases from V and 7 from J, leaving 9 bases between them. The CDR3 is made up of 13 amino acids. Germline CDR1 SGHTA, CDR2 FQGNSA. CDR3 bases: TGTGCCAGCAGCTTCTCTCACGGTGAAAAACTGTTTTTT. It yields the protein CASSFSHGEKLFF.

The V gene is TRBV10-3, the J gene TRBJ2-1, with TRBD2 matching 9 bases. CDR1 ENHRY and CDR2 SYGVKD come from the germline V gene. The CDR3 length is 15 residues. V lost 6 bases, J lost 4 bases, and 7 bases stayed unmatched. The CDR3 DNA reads TGTGCCATCAGAAAAAGACTAGCGGAGTACAATGAGCAGTTCTTC. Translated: CAIRKRLAEYNEQFF.

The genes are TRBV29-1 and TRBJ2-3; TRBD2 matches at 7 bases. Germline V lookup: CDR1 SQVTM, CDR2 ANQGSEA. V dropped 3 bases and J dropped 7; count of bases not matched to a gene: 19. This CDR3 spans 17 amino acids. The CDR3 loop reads CSVDFRLWGGTINTQYF. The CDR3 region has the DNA TGCAGCGTTGATTTCCGACTCTGGGGCGGGACTATTAATACGCAGTATTTT.

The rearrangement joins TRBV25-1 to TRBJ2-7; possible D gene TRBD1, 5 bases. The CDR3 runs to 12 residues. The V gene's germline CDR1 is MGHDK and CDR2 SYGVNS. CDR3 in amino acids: CGRTLGDDEQYV. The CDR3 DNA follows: TGTGGCAGAACTCTAGGGGATGACGAGCAGTACGTC.

The CDR3: CSVGPFTGDLNYGYTF. The DNA for the CDR3 is TGCAGCGTGGGCCCCTTTACGGGGGACCTTAACTATGGCTACACCTTC. The chain links TRBV29-1 to TRBJ1-2; tentative D call: TRBD1 (5 bases). The CDR3 has 16 amino acids. Germline values: CDR1 SQVTM, CDR2 ANQGSEA. V was pared by 6 bases and J by 1 base, with 21 bases between.

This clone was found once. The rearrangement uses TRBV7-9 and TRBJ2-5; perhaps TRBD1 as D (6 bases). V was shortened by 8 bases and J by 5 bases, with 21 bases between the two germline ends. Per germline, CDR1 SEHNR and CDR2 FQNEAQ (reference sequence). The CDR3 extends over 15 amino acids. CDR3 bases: TGTGCCAGCTCCGTACCGGGCAGGGGTTCGGAGACCCAGTACTTC. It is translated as CASSVPGRGSETQYF.

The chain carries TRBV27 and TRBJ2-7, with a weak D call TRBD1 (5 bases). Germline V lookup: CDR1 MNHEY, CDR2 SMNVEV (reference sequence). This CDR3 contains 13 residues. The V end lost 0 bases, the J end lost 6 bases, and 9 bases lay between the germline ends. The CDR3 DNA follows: TGTGCCAGCAGTTTATCGTTGGGGCTCGAGCAGTACTTC. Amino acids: CASSLSLGLEQYF.

The CDR3: CASSLQGHGQPQHF. For the CDR3, the DNA is TGTGCCAGCAGTTTACAGGGACACGGTCAGCCCCAGCATTTT. The chain couples TRBV27 to TRBJ1-5; tentatively, D is TRBD1 (6 bases). CDR3 length equals 14 residues. Germline CDR1 reads MNHEY; CDR2 reads SMNVEV (reference sequence). The V and J ends lost 2 bases and 6 bases respectively, with 11 bases between them.